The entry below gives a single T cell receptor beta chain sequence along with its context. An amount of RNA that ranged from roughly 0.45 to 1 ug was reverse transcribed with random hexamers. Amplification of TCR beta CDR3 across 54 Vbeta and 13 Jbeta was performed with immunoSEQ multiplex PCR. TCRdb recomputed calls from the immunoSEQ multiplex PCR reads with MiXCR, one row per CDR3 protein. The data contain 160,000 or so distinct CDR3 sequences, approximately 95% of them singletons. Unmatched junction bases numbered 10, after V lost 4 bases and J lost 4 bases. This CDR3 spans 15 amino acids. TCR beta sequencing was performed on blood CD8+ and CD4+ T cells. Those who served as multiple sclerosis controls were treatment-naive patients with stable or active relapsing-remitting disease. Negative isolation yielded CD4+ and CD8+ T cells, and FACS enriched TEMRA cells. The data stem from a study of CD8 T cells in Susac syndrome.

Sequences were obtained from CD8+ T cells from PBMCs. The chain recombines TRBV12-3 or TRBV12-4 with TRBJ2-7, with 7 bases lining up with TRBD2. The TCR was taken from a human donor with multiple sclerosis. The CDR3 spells CASSSPAGGIYEQYF. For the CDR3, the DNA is TGTGCCAGCAGTTCCCCTGCCGGGGGGATATACGAGCAGTACTTC.